The 12 T cell receptor beta chains given below trace back to one sample, sequenced in a study of cytotoxic CD8 clonotypes in ibrutinib-treated CLL. Data came from immunoSEQ multiplex PCR; TCRdb stores just in-frame clones and leaves some out. The data contain 130,000 to 150,000 clones, around three quarters of them singletons. This specimen was PBMCs, taken after 12 months of ibrutinib treatment. These receptors all come from a human donor with chronic lymphocytic leukemia.

This clone was detected only a few times. V and J are TRBV2 and TRBJ1-5, with TRBD1 identical over 8 bases. CDR1 and CDR2 (germline): SNHLY, FYNNEI. The junction had 5 bases not matched to a gene; V was cut back by 6 bases and J by 1 base. CDR3 size: 15 residues. The CDR3 nucleotides are TGTGCCAGCAGGACGGACAGGGCGAGCAATCAGCCCCAGCATTTT. Translated: CASRTDRASNQPQHF.

This clone turned up a few times. This chain uses TRBV6-4 with TRBJ2-1; 7 bases align to TRBD2. The germline CDR1 and CDR2 sequences are MRHNA and SNTAGT. The CDR3 sequence is 14 residues long. V lost 2 bases and J lost 9; bases outside the gene matches: 7. DNA for the CDR3: TGTGCCAGCAGTGACCGGGGGGACGGGCGTGAGCAGTTCTTC. It is translated as CASSDRGDGREQFF.

V and J are TRBV5-4 and TRBJ2-5, with TRBD2 identical over 7 bases. The V and J ends lost 5 bases and 1 base, in that order; junction bases with no gene match: 5. CDR1 and CDR2 from the germline V gene are SGHNT and YYREEE (reference sequence). This CDR3 is built from 14 residues. The chain's CDR3 is CASSKTSRQETQYF. CDR3 bases: TGTGCCAGCAGTAAGACTAGCCGCCAAGAGACCCAGTACTTC.

With regard to this clone: Other DNA sequences from this sample encode an identical CDR3 as well. The V and J genes are TRBV15 and TRBJ1-2; 7 bases map to TRBD1. Germline V gives CDR1 LNHNV, CDR2 YYDKDF (reference sequence). The CDR3 sequence is 15 residues long. V was clipped by 0 bases and J by 4 bases; unmatched bases: 5. The CDR3 is CATSRDRAGGYGYTF. In nucleotides, the CDR3 is TGTGCCACCAGCAGAGATCGGGCAGGGGGCTATGGCTACACCTTC. Full variable domain (outside the CDR3, taken from reference TRBV15 and TRBJ1-2): DAMVIQNPRYQVTQFGKPVTLSCSQTLNHNVMYWYQQKSSQAPKLLFHYYDKDFNNEADTPDNFQSRRPNTSFCFLDIRSPGLGDTAMYLCATSRDRAGGYGYTFGSGTRLTVV.

This sequence joins TRBV5-6 and TRBJ2-6; D uncertain. Trimming took off 3 bases at V and 0 bases at J, with 7 bases between the two ends. Germline lookup yields CDR1 SGHDT and CDR2 YYEEEE. The CDR3 is 15 amino acids. The CDR3 region is CASSYLGSGANVLTF. The CDR3 DNA reads TGTGCCAGCAGCTACCTGGGCTCTGGGGCCAACGTCCTGACTTTC.

The genes are TRBV5-1 and TRBJ2-2; tentatively, D is TRBD1 (6 bases). Looked up from germline, CDR1 is SGHRS and CDR2 is YFSETQ. The V end was cut by 7 bases, the J end by 0 bases, with 13 bases between. This CDR3 region has 15 residues. The CDR3 sequence: CASSRGTANTGELFF. The CDR3 bases are TGCGCCAGCTCGAGGGGGACCGCGAACACCGGGGAGCTGTTTTTT. Full variable domain (outside the CDR3, taken from reference TRBV5-1 and TRBJ2-2): KAGVTQTPRYLIKTRGQQVTLSCSPISGHRSVSWYQQTPGQGLQFLFEYFSETQRNKGNFPGRFSGRQFSNSRSEMNVSTLELGDSALYLCASSRGTANTGELFFGEGSRLTVL.

The rearrangement links TRBV7-6 to TRBJ2-1, with D possibly being TRBD2 (6 bases). The CDR3 has 15 residues. V gave up 5 bases and J gave up 2 bases, with 13 bases separating them. From germline, CDR1 is SGHVS and CDR2 FNYEAQ. CDR3 region: CASSRGSGTYNEQFF. In DNA form, the CDR3 reads TGTGCCAGCAGCCGGGGTAGCGGAACCTACAATGAGCAGTTCTTC.

J is TRBJ2-7 and V is TRBV5-1, with TRBD1 matching over 9 bases. The germline V gene encodes CDR1 SGHRS and CDR2 YFSETQ. The CDR3 sequence is 14 residues long. V lost 4 bases and J lost 6; bases outside the gene matches: 8. The CDR3 nucleotides are TGCGCCAGCAGCCGCCGGGACAGGGACATCGAGCAGTACTTC. It is translated as CASSRRDRDIEQYF.

The chain recombines TRBV15 with TRBJ2-1, with D possibly matching TRBD2 (6 bases). V was cut by 5 bases and J by 3 bases, with 11 bases left in between. Germline V lookup: CDR1 LNHNV, CDR2 YYDKDF (reference sequence). This CDR3 has 14 residues. The CDR3 nucleotides are TGTGCCACCAGCGACGGGGGTGGCTACAATGAGCAGTTCTTC. Protein: CATSDGGGYNEQFF.

This CDR3 reads CASSNRQGSGNTIYF. The CDR3 DNA follows: TGTGCCAGTAGTAACAGACAGGGGTCTGGAAACACCATATATTTT. The rearrangement links TRBV19 to TRBJ1-3; TRBD1 agrees at 8 bases. CDR3 size: 15 residues. The germline V gene has CDR1 LNHDA and CDR2 SQIVND (reference sequence). V was pared by 4 bases and J by 1 base, with 3 bases of the junction left unmatched.

The chain employs TRBV2 and TRBJ2-1, with D uncertain. V was clipped by 8 bases and J by 4 bases, with 6 bases between them. Germline CDR1 SNHLY, CDR2 FYNNEI. The CDR3 is 11 amino acids. The CDR3 loop is CASPDYNEQFF. As DNA, the CDR3 is TGTGCCAGCCCGGATTACAATGAGCAGTTCTTC.

The CDR3 protein is CASSSPLGRETYEQYF. Here the CDR3 DNA reads TGTGCCAGCAGCTCTCCCTTAGGACGGGAGACCTACGAGCAGTACTTC. The chain carries TRBV5-4 and TRBJ2-7; D is possibly TRBD2 (6 bases). V was trimmed by 3 bases and J by 2 bases, leaving 18 bases between them. Germline CDR1 and CDR2: SGHNT and YYREEE (reference sequence). This CDR3 contains 16 residues.